The 9 T cell receptor beta chains below all came from one sample that was sequenced in a study of blood T cell repertoires in COVID-19. Sequenced by immunoSEQ multiplex PCR; TCRdb stores in-frame clones only, minus some. In the table there are more than 50,000 clones, 75% to 90% of which are singletons. Specimen: peripheral blood. The receptors here all came from a human donor in a cohort sampled during active COVID-19.

This clone was recorded many times. The chain joins TRBV10-3 to TRBJ2-1; tentative D call: TRBD1 (5 bases). The CDR3 contains 11 residues. With 10 bases removed from V and 6 bases from J, the gap between germline ends came to 10 bases. Germline V lookup: CDR1 ENHRY, CDR2 SYGVKD. The CDR3 DNA reads TGTGCCACAAGCCAGGGCAATGAGCAGTTCTTC. Translated: CATSQGNEQFF.

The V call is TRBV10-3, the J call TRBJ1-1; 9 bases line up with TRBD1. Germline assignment: CDR1 ENHRY and CDR2 SYGVKD. With 4 bases clipped from V and 8 bases from J, the junction kept 14 bases outside the gene matches. The CDR3 runs 16 residues. The CDR3 DNA reads TGTGCCATCAGTGCTGGAGGACAGGGGAACAGGGCGGAAGCTTTCTTT. Encoded protein: CAISAGGQGNRAEAFF.

CDR3 in amino acids: CAIRGQGSSYTF. The CDR3 DNA reads TGTGCCATCAGAGGCCAGGGTAGCAGCTACACCTTC. V gene TRBV10-3 combines with J gene TRBJ1-2; the D gene is possibly TRBD1 (5 bases). The CDR3 is made up of 12 amino acids. Germline V gives CDR1 ENHRY, CDR2 SYGVKD. Trimming removed 6 bases at V and 9 bases at J, with 14 bases between.

This rearrangement joins TRBV19 to TRBJ2-7; possible D gene TRBD2, 6 bases. The V and J ends lost 5 bases and 4 bases respectively, with 15 bases between them. The V gene's germline CDR1 is LNHDA and CDR2 SQIVND (reference sequence). The CDR3 extends over 14 amino acids. The DNA for the CDR3 is TGTGCCAGTAGTTGGGGACTGGGAAGTTACGAGCAGTACTTC. Residues: CASSWGLGSYEQYF.

The V and J genes are TRBV6-5 and TRBJ2-2, with 7 bases lining up with TRBD2. Germline V gives CDR1 MNHEY, CDR2 SVGAGI. The CDR3 runs to 13 residues. Losses at the gene ends were 8 bases for V and 5 bases for J; bases not matched to a gene: 5. The CDR3 sequence is CASAGERTGELFF. The CDR3 bases are TGTGCCAGCGCGGGAGAACGTACCGGGGAGCTGTTTTTT.

This clone was recorded only once. J is TRBJ2-4 and V is TRBV29-1; possibly TRBD1 for D (7 bases). V was shortened by 3 bases and J by 0 bases, with 18 bases between the two germline ends. Germline V gene lookup returns CDR1 SQVTM and CDR2 ANQGSEA. This CDR3 contains 17 residues. The CDR3 coding sequence is TGCAGCGTTGAGGGTGGGGGGACAGAATTAGCCAAAAACATTCAGTACTTC. Residues: CSVEGGGTELAKNIQYF.

The genes are TRBV28 and TRBJ2-1; 8 bases are a match to TRBD1. Trimming removed 3 bases from V and 8 bases from J; junction bases left unmatched: 9. In germline, CDR1 is MDHEN, CDR2 SYDVKM. The CDR3 sequence is 15 residues long. The CDR3 region has the DNA TGTGCCAGCAGTTTGATGACAGGGGCTGAGGATGAGCAGTTCTTC. As protein: CASSLMTGAEDEQFF.

This clone has only one observation. The genes are TRBV19 and TRBJ1-2, with D possibly TRBD1 on 5 matching bases. The V end was cut by 7 bases, the J end by 6 bases, with 15 bases between. Germline V gene sequence: CDR1 LNHDA, CDR2 SQIVND (reference sequence). The CDR3 runs to 13 residues. This CDR3 reads CASTSSSRDGYTF. CDR3 sequence (DNA): TGTGCCAGTACCTCTTCTTCCAGGGATGGCTACACCTTC.

V usage is TRBV7-6 and J usage is TRBJ1-5; a possible D gene is TRBD1 (6 bases). This CDR3 has 13 residues. Germline loops: CDR1 SGHVS, CDR2 FNYEAQ. V lost 5 bases to trimming and J lost 3 bases, with 8 bases between them. CDR3 amino acids: CASSPGVNQPQHF. Written as DNA, the CDR3 is TGTGCCAGCAGCCCAGGGGTCAATCAGCCCCAGCATTTT.